The 3 T cell receptor beta chains below were found in one sample sequenced in a study of cytomegalovirus exposure and HLA in healthy donors. Primers: 60 Vbeta forward and 13 Jbeta reverse. Clones were sequenced by immunoSEQ multiplex PCR, and TCRdb holds only the in-frame ones, with some missing. Of around 150,000 clones detected, under 85% appear once; the ten largest clones hold 4.1%. The sample comprised PBMCs. Source of these receptors: a man aged 50-60 years in good health and CMV-seropositive.

The gene calls are TRBV6-5 and TRBJ1-1, with D perhaps TRBD1 (6 bases). Between the trimmed V and J ends, which lost 1 base and 8 bases, there was a span of 11 bases. This CDR3 is built from 13 residues. The V gene's germline CDR1 is MNHEY and CDR2 SVGAGI. The CDR3 spells CASSYYTGYEAFF. Written as DNA, the CDR3 is TGTGCCAGCAGTTACTATACAGGGTACGAAGCTTTCTTT.

The chain recombines TRBV27 with TRBJ2-7; 7 positions match TRBD2. This CDR3 is 15 amino acids long. V dropped 2 bases and J dropped 1; count of bases not matched to a gene: 5. Per germline, CDR1 MNHEY and CDR2 SMNVEV (reference sequence). The CDR3 coding sequence is TGTGCCAGCAGTTTAGCGGGAGCCCTTTCCTACGAGCAGTACTTC. Amino acids: CASSLAGALSYEQYF.

This chain connects TRBV27 to TRBJ2-5; 8 positions agree with TRBD1. V was clipped by 3 bases and J by 5 bases; unmatched bases: 2. This CDR3 region has 13 residues. The germline V gene has CDR1 MNHEY and CDR2 SMNVEV (reference sequence). The chain's CDR3 is CASSLWTGETQYF. The CDR3 coding sequence is TGTGCCAGCAGTTTGTGGACAGGGGAGACCCAGTACTTC.